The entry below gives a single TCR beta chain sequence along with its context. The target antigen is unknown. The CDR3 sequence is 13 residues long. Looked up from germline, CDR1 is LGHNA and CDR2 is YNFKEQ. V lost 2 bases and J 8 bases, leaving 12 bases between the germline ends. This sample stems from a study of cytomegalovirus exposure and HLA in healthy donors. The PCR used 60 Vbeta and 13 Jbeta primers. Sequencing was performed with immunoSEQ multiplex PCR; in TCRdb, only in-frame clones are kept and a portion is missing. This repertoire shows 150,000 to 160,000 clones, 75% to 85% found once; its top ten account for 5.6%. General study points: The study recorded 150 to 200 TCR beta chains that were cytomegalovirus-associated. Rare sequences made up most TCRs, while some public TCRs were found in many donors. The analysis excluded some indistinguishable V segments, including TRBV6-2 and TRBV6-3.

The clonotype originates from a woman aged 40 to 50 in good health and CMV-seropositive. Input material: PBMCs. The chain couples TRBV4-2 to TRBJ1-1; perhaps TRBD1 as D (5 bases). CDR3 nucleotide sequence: TGTGCCAGCAGCCAAATCGGACACGGCGAAGCTTTCTTT. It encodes CASSQIGHGEAFF.